This T cell receptor (beta chain) was identified during a study of shared clonotypes between healthy human individuals (dated by TCRdb to the early 2020s). Regarding the research as a whole: The cohort comprised a couple of women and three men aged 18 to 49 years. Per donor, three plates each were used for CD4 naive and CD4 memory, two for CD8 naive, and one for CD8 memory. To estimate repertoire size and how much clonotype sharing occurs between individuals, the study deeply sequenced the blood TCR repertoires of five healthy adults. To increase sequencing depth and limit assay-specific biases, different laboratories used diverse techniques to prepare libraries and sequence TCR repertoires. Leukapheresis yielded between about 0.9 and 10 billion PBMCs per donor. Results and caveats for the whole study, not just this receptor: Sharing across a few donors was observed for approximately 5% of naive CD4, over 3% of naive CD8, around 2.5% of memory CD4, and around 0.4% of memory CD8 clonotypes. Pairwise subsampling indicated that sequencing depth was expected to affect the degree of clonotype sharing among donors. Naive subsets generally had larger estimated clonotype richness than memory subsets. Sampling was restricted to blood, and TCR repertoires in tissue are likely to differ from TCR repertoires in blood. Higher generation probabilities were observed for clonotypes shared by all four sorted-subset donors than for non-shared clonotypes. The genetic and exposure-history diversity represented was limited by the small number of donors. Incomplete sequencing was indicated by rarefaction of sorted-subset datasets, despite the large sequencing depth.

About this clone: Its binding antigen is unknown. Within one base of it there is no much larger clone, and no base qualities were kept.

CD8 naive samples were CD45RO-negative cells positively selected for CCR7, giving a CD45RA+CCR7+ population that excluded TemRA cells. The donors were healthy, HIV-negative adults with no recently reported acute infections or vaccinations. Every donor was a Caucasian adult living in Nashville, Tennessee, USA. Blood was obtained by leukapheresis, after which PBMCs were separated by Ficoll-Histopaque density gradient centrifugation and cryopreserved in liquid nitrogen vapor phase. Purity and quantity of every magnetically sorted T cell population were checked by analytical flow cytometry. Each sorted fraction had its genomic DNA isolated and then quantified by UV absorbance on a Nanodrop 2000c. Taken from cysteine to phenylalanine, the CDR3 has 17 residues. Just CDR3 DNA is preserved here, 51 bases in frame from base 1. V is cut back by 4 bases and J by 5 bases, with 8 bases in the junction unmatched. Via the germline V gene, CDR1 is MGHRA and CDR2 YSYEKL.

TCR CDR3 regions were amplified from genomic DNA by multiplex PCR using the deep immunoSEQ assay. Extracted genomic DNA from each cell subset was distributed evenly across all wells of several immunoSEQ 96-well plates, and each plate was treated as a replicate. For sorted subsets, 200 to 250 ng of genomic DNA, equivalent to about 30,000 T cell genomes, went into each replicate PCR. Purified libraries were quantified with a Qubit 3.0 fluorometer, sized on a Bioanalyzer 2100, and re-quantified with the KAPA Library Quantification kit. A separate single-read 150-cycle Illumina NextSeq 550 flow cell was used to sequence each immunoSEQ 96-well plate. In the original analysis: Because the immunoSEQ output held only junctional sequences and lacked quality scores, the filtering could not match the filtering applied to full-length reads. Sequences were annotated with PyIR, a Python wrapper for IgBLAST v1.9, using IMGT germline references to assign V/J genes and CDR3. Reads with weak V/J assignments (E-value above 1e-6), missing CDR3, stop codons, out-of-frame junctions, or ambiguous translated residues were removed. V3J clonotypes were defined by identical inferred V gene, J gene, and CDR3 amino acid sequence. The percentage overlap between two repertoires was calculated by dividing the number of shared unique clonotypes by the size of the smaller repertoire. Richness of each repertoire was evaluated using RTK rarefaction, the Chao1 estimator, and Recon v2.1 estimates of unobserved clonotypes. Generation probabilities were computed with OLGA for all TCRbeta clonotypes obtained by the gDNA method from four donors. The clones in this table, taken by TCRdb from immuneACCESS, are in-frame only. Not every clone is retained; where verified, under half of the shortfall comes from an unresolved V gene, and the cause of the rest is unknown. V and J calls and clone size come straight from that table; D and trimming were deduced from the DNA. The sample data list millions of clones, and about 92% of these were observed just once. The biggest ten clones account for 1.7% of the sample.

The sequence was obtained from a man between 18 and 29 years old in good health. Some clones in this sample may be carry-over from other donors' samples. The sample taken for sequencing was naive CD8+ T cells from PBMCs. This specimen's cell subset or site label, per the study, means: CD45RA+CCR7+. The V and J genes are TRBV4-1 and TRBJ2-1, and TRBD2 matches 13 of the central bases. The nucleotides are TGCGCCAGCAGCCCCAGACTAGCGGGAGGTATAGACAATGAGCAGTTCTTC. Translation gives CASSPRLAGGIDNEQFF.